This T cell receptor (beta chain) appears in the sequencing data of a study of blood T cell repertoires in COVID-19 (dated by TCRdb to 2018 to 2020). Turning to the overall study: Collaborator samples came from the United States, Italy and Spain and covered acute and convalescent phases of COVID-19. The material from the prospective study consisted of cDNA or gDNA derived from T cells, B-cell-depleted T cells, or PBMCs. Deeply sampled blood TCRbeta repertoires from subjects exposed to, actively infected with, or recovered from COVID-19 were included in the dataset. A freely available public database, intended as a resource for researchers studying the immune response to SARS-CoV-2, is where the repertoires were released. Samples were obtained from the ongoing ImmuneRACE study (first 160 participants) and from some 1,200 subjects provided by 6 global collaborators. Sample metadata almost always included a de-identified subject ID, COVID-19 status, age in years and sex. Where available, HLA class I and class II types were obtained from metadata supplied by the sample provider rather than from assay-based typing. Results and caveats for the whole study, not just this receptor: Clinical and demographic metadata were provided uncurated, with the amount varying by source and participant.

TCRbeta CDR3 regions were amplified from genomic DNA by means of the immunoSEQ Assay, a bias-controlled multiplex PCR. Regarding the original processing steps: The number of nucleated cells in each sample was estimated by amplification of reference gene primers within the assay. To quantify the absolute abundance of each unique TCRbeta CDR3 rearrangement, sequence reads were collapsed and filtered. For each sample, productive Simpson clonality was calculated by taking the square root of Simpson's diversity index across productive rearrangements. TCRdb stores this immuneACCESS table with in-frame sequences only. Part of the clones is absent; in the studies checked, under half of the shortfall reflects unresolved V genes, and no reason is known for the rest. That table is the source of V, J and clone size, and D and trimming were worked out from the DNA. The sample profile shows 400,000 or so clones; approximately 90% of them were found once. Of the sample, 1% to 1.3% falls within the top ten clones.

To note about this clone: This clone's antigen is unknown. Base qualities are not provided; no much larger clone lies one nucleotide away.

The germline V gene specifies SGDLS as CDR1 and YYNGEE as CDR2. At the junction V is shortened by 0 bases and J by 0 bases, with 9 bases in between. The CDR3, cysteine through phenylalanine, is 16 amino acids long. The only DNA kept is the CDR3, 48 bases in frame from the first base. Participants in the prospective study were aged about 18 to 90 years, lived in under 30 United States geographic areas, and enrolled through a virtual design. To assign participants to cohorts, the prospective study relied on clinical history that participants themselves reported in a screening survey and a study questionnaire. ImmuneRACE Cohort 3 recovered participants were defined by two consecutive negative NP/OP PCR tests, healthcare professional clearance, or symptom resolution. In the prospective study, whole blood, serum and a nasopharyngeal or oropharyngeal swab were collected from each participant by mobile phlebotomists. Additional blood draws and questionnaires over an approximately 2-month period could optionally be provided by prospective study participants. Before DNA extraction, blood samples from the prospective study were shipped at room temperature or frozen.

This receptor chain uses TRBV9 and TRBJ2-2, with a weak D call of TRBD2 (6 bases match). This TCR came from a man aged 30 to 39 who had recovered from COVID-19. Sequenced input: PBMCs or T cells enriched from blood (not recorded which). The DNA is TGTGCCAGCAGCGTAGATGCGGGGACGAACACCGGGGAGCTGTTTTTT. This is translated as CASSVDAGTNTGELFF. When the CDR3 is completed using the reference TRBV9 and TRBJ2-2 genes on either side, the full variable domain is DSGVTQTPKHLITATGQRVTLRCSPRSGDLSVYWYQQSLDQGLQFLIQYYNGEERAKGNILERFSAQQFPDLHSELNLSSLELGDSALYFCASSVDAGTNTGELFFGEGSRLTVL.